Below, 18 T cell receptor beta chains from the same sample are listed, as sequenced in a study of blood T cell repertoires in COVID-19. The data were produced by immunoSEQ multiplex PCR, yet TCRdb's version contains in-frame clones alone and is incomplete. The table lists 95,000 to 150,000 clones, about 79% of them singletons. The sequenced sample consisted of peripheral blood. The receptors were gathered from a man between 65 and 85 years old with acute or convalescent COVID-19.

This rearrangement joins TRBV7-2 to TRBJ2-3, with TRBD2 identical over 7 bases. In germline, CDR1 is SGHTA, CDR2 FQGNSA. CDR3 length: 14 residues. V lost 6 bases, J lost 4 bases, and 7 bases stayed unmatched. CDR3 coding DNA: TGTGCCAGCAGGCCGGGACTACTCCCAGATACGCAGTATTTT. This gives the protein CASRPGLLPDTQYF.

The rearrangement joins TRBV6-2 or TRBV6-3 to TRBJ2-5, with D perhaps TRBD2 (7 bases). The length of the CDR3 is 14 residues. Germline-derived CDR1 and CDR2 are MNHEY and SVGEGT. Trimming left V 4 bases short and J 6 bases short, with 15 bases between. The CDR3 nucleotides are TGTGCCAGCAGTTGGAGGGGGGGCCTACAGACCCAGTACTTC. Its protein is CASSWRGGLQTQYF.

The chain recombines TRBV12-3 or TRBV12-4 with TRBJ1-1; the D is unclear. This CDR3 contains 13 residues. Between the trimmed V and J ends, which lost 6 bases and 3 bases, there was a span of 11 bases. The chain's CDR3 is CASSTEIHTEAFF. As DNA, the CDR3 is TGTGCCAGCAGCACAGAGATACACACTGAAGCTTTCTTT.

The chain couples TRBV11-2 to TRBJ2-7; possibly TRBD2 for D (6 bases). Germline CDR1 is SGHAT and CDR2 is FQNNGV. V shed 2 bases and J shed 0 bases, with 11 bases lying between them. This CDR3 comprises 15 residues. DNA of the CDR3: TGTGCCAGCAGCTTACCGGGGGTAAGCTCCTACGAGCAGTACTTC. This encodes CASSLPGVSSYEQYF.

Written as DNA, the CDR3 is TGTGCTAGTGGTTTTATGACTGAAGGGGATGGCTACACCTTC. This sequence encodes CASGFMTEGDGYTF. This chain uses TRBV12-5 with TRBJ1-2, with D maybe TRBD1 (5 bases). There are 14 residues in the CDR3. Per the germline V gene, CDR1 is LGHNT and CDR2 is FRNRAP. V shed 3 bases and J shed 6 bases, with 14 bases lying between them.

This rearrangement joins TRBV7-2 to TRBJ1-5; D not resolved. Trimming cost V 3 bases and J 3 bases, with 6 bases left between them. Germline CDR1 SGHTA, CDR2 FQGNSA. This CDR3 is built from 13 residues. CDR3 in amino acids: CASSFGDNQPQHF. CDR3 coding DNA: TGTGCCAGCAGCTTCGGGGACAATCAGCCCCAGCATTTT.

The J gene is TRBJ1-3, the V gene TRBV7-6; D unresolved. The CDR3 contains 14 residues. CDR1 and CDR2 (germline): SGHVS, FNYEAQ. With 3 bases removed from V and 1 base from J, the gap between germline ends came to 7 bases. The CDR3 DNA follows: TGTGCCAGCAGCTTCTCGGGGTCTGGAAACACCATATATTTT. Its translation is CASSFSGSGNTIYF.

Details on this clone: The junction differs from germline at one of its ends, possibly a read error. This chain joins TRBV18 and TRBJ2-3, with TRBD2 matching 11 bases. CDR1 KGHSH and CDR2 LQKENI come from the germline V gene. The CDR3 is 20 amino acids. CDR3 in amino acids: CASSPRRLAGGRPFTDTQYF. CDR3 nucleotides: TGTGCCAGCTCCCCACGACGGCTAGCGGGGGGCCGCCCATTCACAGATACGCAGTATTTT.

This chain uses TRBV12-3 or TRBV12-4 with TRBJ2-2, with D perhaps matching TRBD1 (6 bases). The CDR3 runs to 13 residues. The V gene lost 3 bases and the J gene lost 5 bases, with 7 bases spanning the gap. The CDR3: CASSFRGTGELFF. The CDR3 coding sequence is TGTGCCAGCAGTTTTAGGGGGACCGGGGAGCTGTTTTTT.

The rearrangement joins TRBV12-3 or TRBV12-4 to TRBJ1-2; D is ambiguous. V lost 6 bases and J lost 5, with 10 bases in between. This CDR3 contains 12 residues. CDR3 coding DNA: TGTGCCAGCAGCCATGACAAATATGGCTACACCTTC. This sequence encodes CASSHDKYGYTF.

The chain carries TRBV2 and TRBJ1-5, with 9 bases aligning to TRBD1. Germline V lookup: CDR1 SNHLY, CDR2 FYNNEI. The CDR3 runs 15 residues. The J segment lost 7 bases and the V segment lost 5 bases, leaving 9 bases of the junction unmatched. CDR3 nucleotide sequence: TGTGCCAGCAGTAGTAACAGGGGGCAGCGGCAGCCCCAGCATTTT. This codes for CASSSNRGQRQPQHF.

This rearrangement joins TRBV7-2 to TRBJ2-7; perhaps TRBD1 as D (5 bases). The germline CDR1 and CDR2 sequences are SGHTA and FQGNSA. The CDR3 extends over 14 amino acids. V was cut by 1 base and J by 4 bases, with 11 bases left in between. The CDR3 DNA follows: TGTGCCAGCAGCTTAGGAGGCAGGGCGTACGAGCAGTACTTC. Translating gives CASSLGGRAYEQYF.

This chain connects TRBV7-2 to TRBJ2-1; 11 nucleotides match TRBD2. The junction had 2 bases not matched to a gene; V was cut back by 5 bases and J by 2 bases. Per germline, CDR1 SGHTA and CDR2 FQGNSA. The length of the CDR3 is 15 residues. The CDR3 reads CASSPTSGTYNEQFF. CDR3 DNA: TGTGCCAGCAGCCCGACTAGCGGGACCTACAATGAGCAGTTCTTC.

J is TRBJ2-1 and V is TRBV5-6; 7 nucleotides align to TRBD1. Germline trimming cut 3 bases from V and 3 bases from J; bases unmatched to any gene: 9. The CDR3 spans 16 residues. CDR1 is SGHDT and CDR2 is YYEEEE in the germline V gene. CDR3 region: CASSSWTGRHYNEQFF. The CDR3 coding sequence is TGTGCCAGCAGCTCGTGGACAGGCCGGCACTACAATGAGCAGTTCTTC. Supplemented by reference TRBV5-6 and TRBJ2-1, the full variable domain reads DAGVTQSPTHLIKTRGQQVTLRCSPKSGHDTVSWYQQALGQGPQFIFQYYEEEERQRGNFPDRFSGHQFPNYSSELNVNALLLGDSALYLCASSSWTGRHYNEQFFGPGTRLTVL.

The chain has TRBV7-9 and TRBJ1-4, with D perhaps TRBD1 (6 bases). The CDR3 is 12 residues long. Germline loops: CDR1 SEHNR, CDR2 FQNEAQ (reference sequence). V lost 4 bases to trimming and J lost 8 bases, with 8 bases between them. As DNA, the CDR3 is TGTGCCAGCAGCTACAGGGACGAAAAACTGTTTTTT. Its translation: CASSYRDEKLFF.

V is TRBV9 and J is TRBJ2-1; D may be TRBD2 (6 bases). This CDR3 is 14 amino acids long. Trimming pared 0 bases from V and 7 bases from J, leaving 11 bases between. Germline V gene lookup returns CDR1 SGDLS and CDR2 YYNGEE. This CDR3 reads CASSVELAWNEQFF. CDR3 in DNA: TGTGCCAGCAGCGTAGAACTAGCCTGGAATGAGCAGTTCTTC.

This chain uses TRBV4-1 with TRBJ1-6; D is possibly TRBD1 (6 bases). From germline, CDR1 is MGHRA and CDR2 YSYEKL. The CDR3 has 16 amino acids. Between the trimmed V and J ends, which lost 4 bases and 9 bases, there was a span of 19 bases. CDR3: CASSPIGRDKTSPLHF. DNA of the CDR3: TGCGCCAGCAGCCCGATCGGCCGGGACAAGACTTCACCCCTCCACTTT.

This chain connects TRBV6-2 or TRBV6-3 to TRBJ1-5; D gene unclear. The CDR3 extends over 18 amino acids. Between the trimmed V and J ends, which lost 2 bases and 0 bases, there was a span of 17 bases. CDR1 is MNHEY and CDR2 is SVGEGT in the germline V gene. CDR3 sequence: CASSYENWAVSSNQPQHF. CDR3 nucleotides: TGTGCCAGCAGTTACGAGAATTGGGCAGTTTCTAGCAATCAGCCCCAGCATTTT.